These 29 T cell receptor beta chains originate from one sample sequenced in a study of T cells expressing NK-cell markers. TCRdb re-called the 5' RACE reads; one entry per CDR3 protein, DNA not given. The listing records some 150,000 distinct CDR3 sequences. The sequencing sample was made of blood T cells: a sorted CD56 or NKG2C T cell subset, CD4+ or CD8+ T cells, or bulk PBMC T cells (not recorded which). These receptors came from a woman in her fifties or sixties in good health.

The chain couples TRBV2 to TRBJ2-3; absent DNA, TCRdb's TRBD2 call cannot be checked. The CDR3 sequence is 14 residues long. Germline values: CDR1 SNHLY, CDR2 FYNNEI. This CDR3 reads CASSLEREADTQYF. Full variable domain (rest looked up from reference TRBV2 and TRBJ2-3): EPEVTQTPSHQVTQMGQEVILRCVPISNHLYFYWYRQILGQKVEFLVSFYNNEISEKSEIFDDQFSVERPDGSNFTLKIRSTKLEDSAMYFCASSLEREADTQYFGPGTRLTVL.

The chain carries TRBV12-3 or TRBV12-4 and TRBJ2-7; TCRdb's D call of TRBD1 is untestable without DNA. The CDR3 loop spans 15 amino acids. CDR3: CASTPTAISSYEQYF.

The rearrangement links TRBV4-1 to TRBJ2-3; with no DNA, the TCRdb D assignment of TRBD2 cannot be verified. In germline, CDR1 is MGHRA, CDR2 YSYEKL. The CDR3 contains 19 residues. The CDR3 loop reads CASSQTTSGRRSSTDTQYF.

V and J are TRBV29-1 and TRBJ2-2; the TCRdb D gene call, TRBD2, has no DNA to confirm it. Per the germline V gene, CDR1 is SQVTM and CDR2 is ANQGSEA. This CDR3 is built from 13 residues. CDR3 region: CSIKRADTGELFF.

The J gene is TRBJ2-1, the V gene TRBV7-9; TCRdb picks TRBD2, but there is no DNA to check that call. CDR1 SEHNR and CDR2 FQNEAQ come from the germline V gene (reference sequence). The CDR3 runs 14 residues. CDR3 sequence: CASTQETEGNEQFF.

This chain joins TRBV7-8 and TRBJ2-1; without DNA, the TCRdb call of TRBD1 cannot be checked. The CDR3 totals 14 residues. Looked up from germline, CDR1 is SGHVS and CDR2 is FQNEAQ. This chain's CDR3 is CASRGPTSGEEQFF.

The chain links TRBV5-1 to TRBJ1-2. CDR3 size: 15 residues. CDR1 and CDR2 from the germline V gene are SGHRS and YFSETQ. The chain's CDR3 is CASSPPGLQEDGYTF. Supplemented by reference TRBV5-1 and TRBJ1-2, the full variable domain reads KAGVTQTPRYLIKTRGQQVTLSCSPISGHRSVSWYQQTPGQGLQFLFEYFSETQRNKGNFPGRFSGRQFSNSRSEMNVSTLELGDSALYLCASSPPGLQEDGYTFGSGTRLTVV.

The chain has TRBV7-2 and TRBJ2-1; TCRdb reports TRBD2, a call that lacks DNA to check it against. The CDR3 has 14 residues. CDR1 and CDR2 from the germline V gene are SGHTA and FQGNSA. CDR3 residues: CASSSLAGNDEQFF.

The chain uses TRBV5-6 and TRBJ1-5; TCRdb gives TRBD1 as the D gene, but with no DNA this cannot be confirmed. There are 15 residues in the CDR3. Germline assignment: CDR1 SGHDT and CDR2 YYEEEE. CDR3 residues: CASSLRQGSNQPQHF. The whole variable domain, remainder taken from reference TRBV5-6 and TRBJ1-5, is DAGVTQSPTHLIKTRGQQVTLRCSPKSGHDTVSWYQQALGQGPQFIFQYYEEEERQRGNFPDRFSGHQFPNYSSELNVNALLLGDSALYLCASSLRQGSNQPQHFGDGTRLSIL.

This CDR3 reads CASSPPRLGSYNEQFF. The chain recombines TRBV18 with TRBJ2-1. This CDR3 spans 16 amino acids. CDR1 and CDR2 from the germline V gene are KGHSH and LQKENI.

The J gene is TRBJ2-4, the V gene TRBV11-2; TCRdb's D gene call, TRBD1, goes unchecked for lack of DNA. The CDR3 loop spans 14 amino acids. CDR1 and CDR2 from the germline V gene are SGHAT and FQNNGV. This CDR3 reads CASSSWRGENIQYF.

The genes are TRBV12-3 or TRBV12-4 and TRBJ2-1; TCRdb designates TRBD2, a call that cannot be tested without DNA. The CDR3 runs 15 residues. CDR3 protein: CASSLYPAGRNEQFF.

CDR3 sequence: CASSLGLAGILEQYF. The V and J genes are TRBV3-1 and TRBJ2-7; absent DNA, TCRdb's TRBD2 call cannot be checked. The CDR3 totals 15 residues. Germline V gene lookup returns CDR1 LGHDT and CDR2 YNNKEL (reference sequence).

V gene TRBV20-1 combines with J gene TRBJ2-1; checking the TCRdb D call of TRBD2 is not possible without DNA. The CDR3 extends over 13 amino acids. The V gene's germline CDR1 is DFQATT and CDR2 SNEGSKA (reference sequence). CDR3: CSARDKLTGEQFF.

The CDR3 here is CASTLILRGAQKAFF. The chain employs TRBV12-3 or TRBV12-4 and TRBJ1-1; no DNA is available, so the TRBD1 call from TCRdb remains unchecked. The CDR3 has 15 residues.

The gene calls are TRBV6-4 and TRBJ2-1; TCRdb gives TRBD2 as the D gene, but with no DNA this cannot be confirmed. The CDR3 length is 13 residues. CDR1 and CDR2 from the germline V gene are MRHNA and SNTAGT. This CDR3 reads CASSDSASGRQFF.

The V and J genes are TRBV27 and TRBJ2-7; TCRdb returns TRBD1, unconfirmable since there is no DNA. Germline CDR1 is MNHEY and CDR2 is SMNVEV (reference sequence). This CDR3 region has 15 residues. CDR3 protein: CASSLGASGSDEQYF.

The chain has TRBV20-1 and TRBJ2-7. Germline lookup yields CDR1 DFQATT and CDR2 SNEGSKA (reference sequence). The CDR3 totals 13 residues. This CDR3 is CSARFRGSYEQYF.

The rearrangement joins TRBV5-5 to TRBJ1-1. Germline V lookup: CDR1 SGHKS, CDR2 YYEKEE (reference sequence). CDR3 size: 16 residues. This CDR3 reads CASSLVRGMTNTEAFF.

The chain is built from TRBV3-1 and TRBJ2-1; TCRdb picks TRBD2, but there is no DNA to check that call. The CDR3 is 16 residues long. Germline V lookup: CDR1 LGHDT, CDR2 YNNKEL (reference sequence). CDR3 sequence: CASSQQLAGAYNEQFF.

The chain is built from TRBV18 and TRBJ2-3; TCRdb's D call of TRBD1 is untestable without DNA. This CDR3 contains 15 residues. Germline lookup yields CDR1 KGHSH and CDR2 LQKENI. This CDR3 is CASSYTGTSTDTQYF.

The chain links TRBV2 to TRBJ2-2. CDR3 size: 16 residues. The germline V gene has CDR1 SNHLY and CDR2 FYNNEI. CDR3 amino acids: CASSEERSRDTGELFF.

The genes are TRBV21-1 and TRBJ1-3; the TRBD1 assignment by TCRdb is unverifiable without DNA. TRBV21-1 counts as a pseudogene. The CDR3 runs 15 residues. The CDR3 here is CASSKGRGVGNTIYF.

The chain employs TRBV30 and TRBJ2-1; TCRdb's assignment of TRBD2 cannot be checked, as there is no DNA. This CDR3 region has 15 residues. Germline V CDR1 and CDR2: GTSNPN, SVGIG (reference sequence). The chain's CDR3 is CAWTDSGGGPDEQFF.

The rearrangement joins TRBV6-5 to TRBJ1-2; with no DNA, the TCRdb D assignment of TRBD1 cannot be verified. The CDR3 loop spans 14 amino acids. Per germline, CDR1 MNHEY and CDR2 SVGAGI. The chain's CDR3 is CASAWWQGDYGYTF.

CDR3 loop: CASSSYRDRGYTEAFF. This sequence joins TRBV13 and TRBJ1-1; TCRdb selects TRBD1, and the lack of DNA leaves this call unchecked. The CDR3 spans 16 residues. Germline CDR1 is PRHDT and CDR2 is FYEKMQ (reference sequence).

This chain joins TRBV7-9 and TRBJ1-1. Germline loops: CDR1 SEHNR, CDR2 FQNEAQ (reference sequence). There are 15 residues in the CDR3. CDR3 loop: CASSLSPALNTEAFF.

The genes are TRBV4-1 and TRBJ2-5. The CDR3 has 16 residues. The germline CDR1 and CDR2 sequences are MGHRA and YSYEKL. The CDR3 here is CASSQDQGWLAETQYF.

V is TRBV10-3 and J is TRBJ1-2; TCRdb selects TRBD1, and the lack of DNA leaves this call unchecked. There are 15 residues in the CDR3. The V gene's germline CDR1 is ENHRY and CDR2 SYGVKD. The CDR3 is CAISDRQDGRGGYTF.